These 11 T cell receptor beta chains share one sample of origin, sequenced in a study of a mutant IDH1 vaccine in newly diagnosed glioma. Assay: immunoSEQ multiplex PCR; the TCRdb copy retains only in-frame clones and omits some. This repertoire shows 60,000 to 75,000 clones, more than 85% found once; its top ten account for 1.5% to 2.5%. Antigen specificity for these receptors is unknown. Regarding time point: week 35, safety follow-up. With topical imiquimod, each dose of the vaccine consisted of 300 ug of mutant IDH1 20-mer peptide. The source material was PBMCs, sampled from a glioma patient whose treatment included an IDH1 peptide vaccine. All receptors derive from a man between 25 and 39 years old with glioma.

The chain carries TRBV28 and TRBJ1-2; 8 bases fit TRBD1. Germline assignment: CDR1 MDHEN and CDR2 SYDVKM. The trim removed 2 bases at V and 7 bases at J, leaving 18 bases unmatched. The CDR3 covers 18 residues. The CDR3: CASSLKGTGYLRGGGYTF. The CDR3 DNA reads TGTGCCAGCAGTTTAAAAGGGACAGGCTACCTTCGGGGAGGTGGCTACACCTTC.

The V and J genes are TRBV5-4 and TRBJ2-1; 14 positions match TRBD2. Germline trimming cut 4 bases from V and 0 bases from J; bases unmatched to any gene: 12. Germline V gene sequence: CDR1 SGHNT, CDR2 YYREEE (reference sequence). This CDR3 is built from 20 residues. The CDR3 region is CASSPGTSGRVGVSYNEQFF. In DNA form, the CDR3 reads TGTGCCAGCAGCCCCGGGACTAGCGGGAGAGTAGGTGTCTCCTACAATGAGCAGTTCTTC.

This chain uses TRBV7-2 with TRBJ1-2, with TRBD1 matching over 8 bases. The J segment lost 4 bases and the V segment lost 0 bases, leaving 4 bases of the junction unmatched. Germline CDR1 and CDR2: SGHTA and FQGNSA. This CDR3 spans 15 amino acids. In nucleotides, the CDR3 is TGTGCCAGCAGCTTAGCAGGACAGGGCCTCTATGGCTACACCTTC. Its translation: CASSLAGQGLYGYTF. The full variable domain, in which reference TRBV7-2 and TRBJ1-2 provide the parts outside the CDR3, is GAGVSQSPSNKVTEKGKDVELRCDPISGHTALYWYRQSLGQGLEFLIYFQGNSAPDKSGLPSDRFSAERTGGSVSTLTIQRTQQEDSAVYLCASSLAGQGLYGYTFGSGTRLTVV.

The chain links TRBV29-1 to TRBJ1-1; weak D call: TRBD1 (5 bases). Germline CDR1 and CDR2: SQVTM and ANQGSEA. The CDR3 has 16 residues. The V end was cut by 0 bases, the J end by 4 bases, with 18 bases between. Here the CDR3 DNA reads TGCAGCGTTGAAGATCCTTCGGGGGGAAGAGGCACTGAAGCTTTCTTT. This translates into CSVEDPSGGRGTEAFF.

This rearrangement joins TRBV9 to TRBJ1-1; weak D call: TRBD1 (5 bases). The CDR3 runs to 15 residues. Germline V gene data show CDR1 as SGDLS and CDR2 as YYNGEE. V was cut by 0 bases and J by 6 bases, with 15 bases left in between. This CDR3 is CASSVVGGVIAEAFF. In DNA form, the CDR3 reads TGTGCCAGCAGCGTAGTCGGAGGGGTTATCGCTGAAGCTTTCTTT.

The chain has TRBV19 and TRBJ2-6; D might be TRBD2 (5 bases). The germline V gene has CDR1 LNHDA and CDR2 SQIVND (reference sequence). This CDR3 has 20 amino acids. V was clipped by 3 bases and J by 1 base, with 22 bases between them. CDR3 in DNA: TGTGCCAGTAGTATTCTTGTCGGGATGGGTCCACAATCTGGGGCCAACGTCCTGACTTTC. Translation gives CASSILVGMGPQSGANVLTF.

Turning to this clone: A junction boundary mismatches the germline segment, possibly from a read error. Other DNA variants within this sample encode the same CDR3. This sequence joins TRBV6-1 and TRBJ1-1, with a weak D call TRBD1 (6 bases). CDR1 is MNHNS, CDR2 SASEGT, per germline. The CDR3 loop spans 11 amino acids. For the CDR3, the DNA is TGTGCCGGCAGCGACAGGATTGAAGCTTTCTTT. Translated: CAGSDRIEAFF.

The rearrangement joins TRBV18 to TRBJ2-1; no definite D call. Germline-derived CDR1 and CDR2 are KGHSH and LQKENI. V shed 0 bases and J shed 7 bases, with 10 bases lying between them. The CDR3 consists of 14 residues. CDR3 nucleotide sequence: TGTGCCAGCTCACCACCTAAAGTGGTGAATGAGCAGTTCTTC. Its protein is CASSPPKVVNEQFF.

The rearrangement joins TRBV5-1 to TRBJ2-2; TRBD2 aligns across 7 bases. Trimming removed 4 bases from V and 4 bases from J; junction bases left unmatched: 4. Looked up from germline, CDR1 is SGHRS and CDR2 is YFSETQ. CDR3 length: 14 amino acids. In DNA, the CDR3 is TGCGCCAGCAGCCGACTAGCCGGCACCGGGGAGCTGTTTTTT. Amino acids: CASSRLAGTGELFF.

The rearrangement uses TRBV19 and TRBJ2-7, with D tentatively TRBD2 (7 bases). This CDR3 comprises 14 residues. V gave up 9 bases and J gave up 3 bases, with 18 bases separating them. Germline CDR1 is LNHDA and CDR2 is SQIVND (reference sequence). The CDR3 DNA reads as TGTGCCAGCCGGGGAGGGGGATCGTACTACGAGCAGTACTTC. Its translation is CASRGGGSYYEQYF.

This clone showed up just a few times. The chain employs TRBV14 and TRBJ1-6; the D is unclear. Trimming removed 2 bases from V and 9 bases from J, with 14 bases in between. Germline CDR1 and CDR2: SGHDN and FVKESK. CDR3 length: 15 residues. In nucleotides, the CDR3 is TGTGCCAGCAGCCAACGCTCCGGGGATAGTTCACCCCTCCACTTT. This codes for CASSQRSGDSSPLHF.